Reported below is one T cell receptor (beta chain). The length of the CDR3 is 14 residues. Germline V gene data show CDR1 as MNHNY and CDR2 as SVGAGI (reference sequence). Trimming pared 2 bases from V and 4 bases from J, leaving 10 bases between. These data are taken from a study of shared clonotypes between healthy human individuals. In the study's own analysis: Filtering differed since immunoSEQ provided only junctions, with no quality scores. Libraries were prepared by immunoSEQ multiplex PCR; TCRdb keeps only in-frame clonotypes and omits some of them. Clonal size and the V and J genes are those of that table, whereas D and trimming came from the DNA. The data show a few hundred thousand clones, with around two thirds seen just once and around a tenth held by the top ten.

V and J are TRBV6-6 and TRBJ2-3, with unresolved D. The specimen sequenced was memory CD4+ T cells sorted from blood. The subset was: CD45RA-negative fraction. The receptor comes from a man aged 25-40 years in good health. For the CDR3, the DNA is TGTGCCAGCAGTTACAGGAGTTCGGCAGATACGCAGTATTTT. Translated: CASSYRSSADTQYF.